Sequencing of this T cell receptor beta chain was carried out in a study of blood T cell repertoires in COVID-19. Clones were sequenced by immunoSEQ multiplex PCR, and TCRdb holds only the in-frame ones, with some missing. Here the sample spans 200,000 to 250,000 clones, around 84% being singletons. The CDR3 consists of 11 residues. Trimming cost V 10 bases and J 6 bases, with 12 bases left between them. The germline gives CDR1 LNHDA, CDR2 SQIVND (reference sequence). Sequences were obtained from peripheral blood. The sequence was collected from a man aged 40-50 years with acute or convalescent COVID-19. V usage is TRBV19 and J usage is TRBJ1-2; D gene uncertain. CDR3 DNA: TGTGCCACCCGGGAGTATGATGGCTACACCTTC. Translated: CATREYDGYTF.